The present T cell receptor beta chain was sequenced within a study of T cell responses to AZD1222 COVID-19 vaccine. Some second doses came at about 4 weeks and others at about 12 weeks; these were pooled. Only in-frame clones appear in the TCRdb table, and some are missing; sequencing was by immunoSEQ multiplex PCR. The table records under 130,000 clones, approximately 89% of them present only once. As to this clone: Its antigen remains unidentified.

Trimming pared 2 bases from V and 8 bases from J, leaving 9 bases between. The CDR3 length is 13 residues. CDR1 is SGHTA and CDR2 is FQGTGA in the germline V gene. Overall study results and limits: Receipt of two AZD1222 doses was followed by a rise in Spike-specific TCR breadth and depth.

Source: peripheral blood, taken 28 days after the second AZD1222 dose. The TCR was taken from an adult who received the AZD1222 COVID-19 vaccine. The chain employs TRBV7-3 and TRBJ2-2; D might be TRBD1 (5 bases). CDR3 residues: CASSLLRVGELFF. The CDR3, as DNA: TGTGCCAGCAGCTTACTCAGGGTTGGGGAGCTGTTTTTT. Together with reference TRBV7-3 and TRBJ2-2, the CDR3 gives the full variable domain: GAGVSQTPSNKVTEKGKYVELRCDPISGHTALYWYRQSLGQGPEFLIYFQGTGAADDSGLPNDRFFAVRPEGSVSTLKIQRTERGDSAVYLCASSLLRVGELFFGEGSRLTVL.